This is a list of T cell receptor beta chains from one sample in a study of blood T cell repertoires in COVID-19. Generated by immunoSEQ multiplex PCR, the TCRdb table keeps only in-frame clones and is missing some. The table has about 20,000 clones, roughly 89% seen once. The sequenced sample was peripheral blood. The receptors come from a woman aged 55-69 years with active COVID-19. Both conserved end residues are trimmed from each CDR3. A clone size is listed for some rows: how often the clone was seen (once, few, many), or a class if it is expanded.

TRBV3-1/TRBV3-2 | once | ASSQGDSYNSPLH
TRBV5-8 | . | ASSLDKAEAF
TRBV19 | once | ASTPGQSSNYGYT
TRBV9 | . | ASSASGGFNSYEQY
TRBV6-6 | . | ASKTRPGIDGYT
TRBV5-7 | . | ASRTESVPTFRYGYT
TRBV6-1 | . | ASSVWGRMGVQAYEQY
TRBV5-6 | . | ASSLGQTGGRTEAF
TRBV12-3/TRBV12-4 | . | ASSLAPGAEAF
TRBV19 | . | ASSMFPATNEKLF
TRBV5-4 | once | ASSSQYEQY
TRBV29-1 | . | SVGPGQGTGYT
TRBV10-3 | . | AISLSDTDTQY
TRBV24-1 | few | ADNSGYNEQF
TRBV7-8 | . | ASSTGSTDTQY
TRBV6-4 | few | ASSTTGNSPLH
TRBV9 | . | ASSSPPGGQDKNIQY
TRBV2 | . | ASAREDTGELF
TRBV11-2 | . | ASSLLRQGGYNEQF
TRBV10-3 | . | AIKAGTSTDTQY
TRBV15 | . | ATSRDRGTYEQY
TRBV11-1 | once | ASSSGQGGNQPQH
TRBV5-6 | . | ASSLRDYGYT
TRBV29-1 | . | SVTTGVPEAF
TRBV7-9 | . | ASRSGQGATEAF
TRBV18 | . | ASSSGTSTDTQY
TRBV25-1 | . | ASSDYSGGSYNEQF
TRBV19 | once | ASTPDRARTEAF
TRBV9 | few | ASSVSTGSAEAF
TRBV7-8 | . | ASSLGVYEQY
TRBV14 | . | ASSQAVGGAETQY
TRBV7-3 | few | ASSSRGGRTDTQY
TRBV19 | few | ASSIEGAGNTIY
TRBV7-9 | . | ASQRGPDTQY
TRBV19 | . | ASSIGGLGTDTQY
TRBV19 | . | ATHTGGGTHNYGYT
TRBV3-1/TRBV3-2 | . | ASSQDRRQVNGETQY
TRBV6-5 | . | ASSGQAQETQY
TRBV7-2 | . | ASSTSVTSSYEQY
TRBV6-6 | once | ASSLDRVGEKLF
TRBV5-4 | . | ASSLYVGGEQY
TRBV10-3 | . | AITREGGTGELF
TRBV25-1 | . | ASRGTGDNQPQH
TRBV19 | . | ASSQLAGYTGELF
TRBV7-8 | . | ASSLHGTYGGEKLF
TRBV7-9 | . | ASSLGTGDHTDTQY
TRBV12-3/TRBV12-4 | . | ASRMDSDTQY